The 2 T cell receptor beta chains in this list originate from one sample, sequenced in a study of cytomegalovirus exposure and HLA in healthy donors. PCR primers comprised 60 Vbeta and 13 Jbeta primers. Sequencing used immunoSEQ multiplex PCR; TCRdb keeps in-frame clones, though not all of them. The sample shows about 130,000 clones, and approximately 2.6% sits with its ten largest clones. Sample: PBMCs. These receptors were collected from a man aged 25-45 years in good health and CMV-seronegative.

The chain uses TRBV2 and TRBJ2-7; 7 nucleotides align to TRBD2. With V trimmed by 1 base and J by 6 bases, 9 bases remained unmatched. Germline V gives CDR1 SNHLY, CDR2 FYNNEI. The CDR3 is 15 amino acids. In nucleotides, the CDR3 is TGTGCCAGCAGTGAAGTAGGGGCGGGAGTCGGCGAGCAGTACTTC. This translates into CASSEVGAGVGEQYF.

The V and J genes are TRBV6-1 and TRBJ2-1; a weak D match, TRBD2 (5 bases). Between the trimmed V and J ends, which lost 11 bases and 11 bases, there was a span of 22 bases. The CDR3 is made up of 13 amino acids. CDR1 is MNHNS, CDR2 SASEGT, per germline. This CDR3 reads CAGASDFAMKQFF. CDR3 nucleotide sequence: TGTGCCGGCGCTTCGGACTTCGCAATGAAGCAGTTCTTC.